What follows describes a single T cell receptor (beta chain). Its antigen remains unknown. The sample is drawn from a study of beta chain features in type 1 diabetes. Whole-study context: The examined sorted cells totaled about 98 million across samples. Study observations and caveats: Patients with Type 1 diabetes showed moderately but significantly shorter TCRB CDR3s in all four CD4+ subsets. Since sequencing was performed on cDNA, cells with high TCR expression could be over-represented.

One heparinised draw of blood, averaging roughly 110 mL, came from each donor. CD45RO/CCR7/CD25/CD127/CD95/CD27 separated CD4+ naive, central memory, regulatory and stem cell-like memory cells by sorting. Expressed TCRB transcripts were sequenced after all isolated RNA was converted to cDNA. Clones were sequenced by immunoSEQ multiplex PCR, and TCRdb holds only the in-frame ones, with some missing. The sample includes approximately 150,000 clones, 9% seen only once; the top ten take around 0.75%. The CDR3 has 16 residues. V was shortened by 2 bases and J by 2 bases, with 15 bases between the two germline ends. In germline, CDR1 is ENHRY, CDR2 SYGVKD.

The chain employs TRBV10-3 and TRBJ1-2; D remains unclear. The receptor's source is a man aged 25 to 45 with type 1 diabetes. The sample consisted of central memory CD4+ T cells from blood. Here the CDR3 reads CAISEHTDSGNYGYTF. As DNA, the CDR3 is TGTGCCATCAGTGAGCATACAGATTCAGGAAACTATGGCTACACCTTC.